Listed here are 18 T cell receptor beta chains from one sample, sequenced in a study of siplizumab effects on memory and regulatory T cells. Sequenced by immunoSEQ multiplex PCR; TCRdb stores in-frame clones only, minus some. The sample holds roughly 110,000 clones; 80% to 95% are singletons and the top ten take over 0.15%. Material for sequencing was non-Treg CD4+ T cells sorted from blood. Receptors originate from a human donor in good health.

The chain combines TRBV25-1 with TRBJ1-2; no clear D. With 2 bases removed from V and 5 bases from J, the gap between germline ends came to 9 bases. The CDR3 is 13 residues long. Germline V gene data show CDR1 as MGHDK and CDR2 as SYGVNS. CDR3 sequence reads: CASSEAARYGYTF. DNA of the CDR3: TGTGCCAGCAGTGAAGCCGCGAGATATGGCTACACCTTC.

This clone was recorded only once. The rearrangement links TRBV19 to TRBJ1-1; 7 bases agree with TRBD1. In germline, CDR1 is LNHDA, CDR2 SQIVND (reference sequence). Trimming cost V 4 bases and J 6 bases; bases outside gene matches: 14. This CDR3 is 16 amino acids long. CDR3 nucleotides: TGTGCCAGTAGTAAGTCGGGACAGTCGGGTATAGCTGAAGCTTTCTTT. Protein: CASSKSGQSGIAEAFF.

The chain is built from TRBV12-5 and TRBJ2-1; weak D call: TRBD1 (5 bases). Trimming stripped 5 bases from V and 3 bases from J, with 11 bases between. The CDR3 extends over 14 amino acids. Germline V gene data show CDR1 as LGHNT and CDR2 as FRNRAP. In DNA form, the CDR3 reads TGTGCTAGTGGTCTCCAGGGTTACTACAATGAGCAGTTCTTC. Translating it yields CASGLQGYYNEQFF.

The chain couples TRBV5-6 to TRBJ2-3; 12 nucleotides match TRBD2. V was clipped by 2 bases and J by 4 bases; unmatched bases: 5. CDR1 is SGHDT, CDR2 YYEEEE, per germline. CDR3 length equals 16 residues. CDR3 protein: CASSFPSGGAPDTQYF. Written as DNA, the CDR3 is TGTGCCAGCAGCTTTCCTAGCGGGGGGGCCCCAGATACGCAGTATTTT.

The chain couples TRBV9 to TRBJ2-7, with D maybe TRBD1 (6 bases). The germline gives CDR1 SGDLS, CDR2 YYNGEE. The V gene lost 4 bases and the J gene lost 6 bases, with 26 bases spanning the gap. The CDR3 spans 17 residues. Written as DNA, the CDR3 is TGTGCCAGCAGCACCCAATCGGGACACCAAACGAACCGCGAGCAGTACTTC. Its protein is CASSTQSGHQTNREQYF.

The chain uses TRBV30 and TRBJ1-2; D gene unclear. The V end was cut by 5 bases, the J end by 4 bases, with 14 bases between. Germline-derived CDR1 and CDR2 are GTSNPN and SVGIG (reference sequence). This CDR3 is built from 13 residues. The CDR3 here is CAWLRTSSYGYTF. CDR3 bases: TGTGCCTGGTTGAGGACCAGTTCCTATGGCTACACCTTC.

The gene calls are TRBV5-6 and TRBJ1-2; 11 nucleotides align to TRBD1. Germline loops: CDR1 SGHDT, CDR2 YYEEEE. Trimming at V came to 4 bases and at J to 1 base, leaving 6 bases not matched to a gene. The CDR3 is made up of 16 amino acids. In DNA form, the CDR3 reads TGTGCCAGCAGCGGATTGGGACAGGGGGTTAACTATGGCTACACCTTC. Its protein product is CASSGLGQGVNYGYTF.

The chain is built from TRBV27 and TRBJ1-3; D may be TRBD1 (5 bases). Germline lookup yields CDR1 MNHEY and CDR2 SMNVEV (reference sequence). V was shortened by 5 bases and J by 7 bases, with 21 bases between the two germline ends. This CDR3 is 16 amino acids long. DNA for the CDR3: TGTGCCAGCAGTCCTGCCCCGGGGGTTGGTAGGAACACCATATATTTT. Protein product: CASSPAPGVGRNTIYF.

The rearrangement joins TRBV14 to TRBJ1-2; D remains unclear. Trimming removed 1 base from V and 1 base from J, with 1 base in between. The CDR3 loop spans 12 amino acids. Germline CDR1 is SGHDN and CDR2 is FVKESK. The chain's CDR3 is CASSQVNYGYTF. The CDR3 DNA reads TGTGCCAGCAGCCAAGTTAACTATGGCTACACCTTC.

This sequence joins TRBV19 and TRBJ2-1, with 7 positions matching TRBD2. CDR3 length equals 11 residues. Germline CDR1 reads LNHDA; CDR2 reads SQIVND (reference sequence). J gave up 10 bases and V 7 bases, and 4 bases lay outside the gene matches. In DNA, the CDR3 is TGTGCCAGTACCAGTAGCGGGGAGCAGTTCTTC. Protein product: CASTSSGEQFF.

CDR3 DNA sequence: TGCAGCGTTGATGAGGGGGCGGTCACTGAAGCTTTCTTT. As protein: CSVDEGAVTEAFF. The chain is built from TRBV29-1 and TRBJ1-1; 7 bases align to TRBD1. Trimming cost V 3 bases and J 4 bases; bases outside gene matches: 5. Germline CDR1 SQVTM, CDR2 ANQGSEA. CDR3 size: 13 residues.

V usage is TRBV7-9 and J usage is TRBJ2-7; TRBD1 matches 9 bases. This CDR3 has 15 residues. The V gene end was trimmed by 0 bases and the J gene end by 4 bases; junction bases not matched to a gene: 4. Per the germline V gene, CDR1 is SEHNR and CDR2 is FQNEAQ (reference sequence). Here the CDR3 reads CASSLAGQGFYEQYF. CDR3 coding DNA: TGTGCCAGCAGCTTAGCAGGACAGGGGTTTTACGAGCAGTACTTC.

The chain combines TRBV5-8 with TRBJ2-2; D unclear. Trimming took off 4 bases at V and 0 bases at J, with 10 bases between the two ends. Germline CDR1 reads SGHTS; CDR2 reads YDEGEE. This CDR3 is 15 amino acids long. CDR3 DNA sequence: TGTGCCAGCAGCCTCAGAACAGCGAACACCGGGGAGCTGTTTTTT. Residues: CASSLRTANTGELFF.

The chain couples TRBV5-1 to TRBJ2-7; D uncertain. Trimming took 3 bases from V and 2 from J, leaving 12 bases between them. This CDR3 spans 14 amino acids. Germline V gives CDR1 SGHRS, CDR2 YFSETQ. The CDR3, as DNA: TGCGCCAGCAGCTGGACGACACGAACCTACGAGCAGTACTTC. Translation gives CASSWTTRTYEQYF.

This sequence joins TRBV29-1 and TRBJ2-3, with D perhaps matching TRBD1 or TRBD2 (6 bases each). V was pared by 4 bases and J by 1 base, with 15 bases between. From germline, CDR1 is SQVTM and CDR2 ANQGSEA. This CDR3 is 15 amino acids long. DNA of the CDR3: TGCAGCGTTGGGGACGGGGGCGGAGGCACAGATACGCAGTATTTT. This codes for CSVGDGGGGTDTQYF.

V usage is TRBV19 and J usage is TRBJ1-5, with D possibly matching TRBD1 (6 bases). V gave up 6 bases and J gave up 1 base, with 19 bases separating them. The CDR3 has 17 residues. Germline-derived CDR1 and CDR2 are LNHDA and SQIVND (reference sequence). Here the CDR3 DNA reads TGTGCCAGTAGCCCCACTCAGGGGACGAGGAGCAATCAGCCCCAGCATTTT. Translating it yields CASSPTQGTRSNQPQHF.

The chain has TRBV5-1 and TRBJ2-3, with 10 bases aligning to TRBD2. Germline values: CDR1 SGHRS, CDR2 YFSETQ. Losses at the gene ends were 3 bases for V and 2 bases for J; bases not matched to a gene: 9. This CDR3 contains 17 residues. Written as DNA, the CDR3 is TGCGCCAGCAGCTCTAGCGGGGGACCAACGAACACAGATACGCAGTATTTT. This translates into CASSSSGGPTNTDTQYF.

V gene TRBV5-1 combines with J gene TRBJ2-1; D not resolved. CDR1 and CDR2 from the germline V gene are SGHRS and YFSETQ. Trimming left V 1 base short and J 7 bases short, with 6 bases between. This CDR3 region has 12 residues. CDR3 sequence reads: CASSLWGNEQFF. Written as DNA, the CDR3 is TGCGCCAGCAGCTTGTGGGGTAATGAGCAGTTCTTC.